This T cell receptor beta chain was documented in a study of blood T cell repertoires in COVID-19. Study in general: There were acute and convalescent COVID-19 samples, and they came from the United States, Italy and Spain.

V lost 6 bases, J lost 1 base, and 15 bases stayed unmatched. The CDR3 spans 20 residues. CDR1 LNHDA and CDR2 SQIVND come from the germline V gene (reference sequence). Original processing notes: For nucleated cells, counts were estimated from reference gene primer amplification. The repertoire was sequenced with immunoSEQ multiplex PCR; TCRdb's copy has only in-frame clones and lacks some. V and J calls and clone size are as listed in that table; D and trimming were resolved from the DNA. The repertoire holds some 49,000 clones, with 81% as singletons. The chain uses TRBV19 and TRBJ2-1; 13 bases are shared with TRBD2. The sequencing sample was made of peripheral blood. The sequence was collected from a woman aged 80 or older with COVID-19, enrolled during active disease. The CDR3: CASSYLGLAGDRASYNEQFF. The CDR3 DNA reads TGTGCCAGTAGCTACCTAGGACTAGCGGGAGATAGGGCGTCCTACAATGAGCAGTTCTTC.